One and the same sample provided the 32 T cell receptor beta chains below, sequenced in a study of blood T cell repertoires in COVID-19. Profiling relied on immunoSEQ multiplex PCR, and the TCRdb table lists in-frame clones only, not all of them. Here the sample spans 250,000 to 350,000 clones, 65% to 85% being singletons. Sequenced sample: peripheral blood. Source of these receptors: a human donor with COVID-19, enrolled during active disease. The donor label of this sample is uncertain.

The chain has TRBV10-1 and TRBJ2-2; D is perhaps TRBD1 (5 bases). Trimming stripped 5 bases from V and 7 bases from J, with 8 bases between. Germline CDR1 and CDR2: WNHNN and SYGVQD (reference sequence). The CDR3 is 12 residues long. The CDR3 bases are TGCGCCAGCAGTCCTACAGGCGGGGAGCTGTTTTTT. As protein: CASSPTGGELFF.

The chain joins TRBV7-8 to TRBJ1-6, with D maybe TRBD1 (5 bases). Looked up from germline, CDR1 is SGHVS and CDR2 is FQNEAQ. The ends were cut back, 1 base at V and 7 bases at J, with 11 bases in the middle. There are 15 residues in the CDR3. The CDR3, as DNA: TGTGCCAGCAGCTTAGTGGGGGGTGCCAATTCACCCCTCCACTTT. It yields the protein CASSLVGGANSPLHF.

This chain uses TRBV28 with TRBJ2-7, with TRBD1 matching 10 bases. J was trimmed by 5 bases and V by 5 bases; bases with no gene match: 12. The CDR3 sequence is 16 residues long. Germline values: CDR1 MDHEN, CDR2 SYDVKM. This CDR3 reads CASSPIGDRGFDEQYF. CDR3 in DNA: TGTGCCAGCAGTCCGATCGGGGACAGGGGCTTCGACGAGCAGTACTTC.

The rearrangement links TRBV4-1 to TRBJ2-1; D possibly corresponds to TRBD1 (6 bases). V dropped 1 base and J dropped 7 bases, with 14 bases sitting between them. Germline V gene sequence: CDR1 MGHRA, CDR2 YSYEKL. This CDR3 region has 15 residues. CDR3 sequence: CASSQVPSRGNEQFF. In DNA, the CDR3 is TGCGCCAGCAGCCAAGTCCCTAGCAGGGGAAATGAGCAGTTCTTC.

V is TRBV27 and J is TRBJ2-1; a possible D gene is TRBD2 (5 bases). V was shortened by 0 bases and J by 6 bases, with 9 bases between the two germline ends. This CDR3 comprises 14 residues. Germline V gene lookup returns CDR1 MNHEY and CDR2 SMNVEV (reference sequence). The CDR3 DNA sequence: TGTGCCAGCAGTTTATCCCTAGCCTCCAATGAGCAGTTCTTC. It encodes CASSLSLASNEQFF.

J is TRBJ1-1 and V is TRBV19; 9 bases are shared with TRBD1. The CDR3 contains 14 residues. Germline loops: CDR1 LNHDA, CDR2 SQIVND (reference sequence). The J segment lost 3 bases and the V segment lost 4 bases, leaving 3 bases of the junction unmatched. The CDR3 region has the DNA TGTGCCAGTAGTAGAGGACAGGGGTACACTGAAGCTTTCTTT. Its translation is CASSRGQGYTEAFF.

The rearrangement joins TRBV5-6 to TRBJ1-4; 7 nucleotides agree with TRBD1. The CDR3 has 14 residues. Trimming took 2 bases from V and 11 from J; bases not matched to a gene: 9. The germline V gene encodes CDR1 SGHDT and CDR2 YYEEEE. As DNA, the CDR3 is TGTGCCAGCAGCTTTAACAGGGGTTCTGGGAAACTGTTTTTT. Translating gives CASSFNRGSGKLFF.

The chain links TRBV27 to TRBJ2-5, with 9 bases that match TRBD1. The CDR3 contains 13 residues. CDR1 and CDR2 from the germline V gene are MNHEY and SMNVEV (reference sequence). Trimming removed 4 bases from V and 7 bases from J; junction bases left unmatched: 4. CDR3: CASSWDRVGTQYF. The CDR3 nucleotides are TGTGCCAGCAGTTGGGACAGGGTAGGGACCCAGTACTTC.

The CDR3 spells CASTLRLAGNNEQFF. CDR3 in DNA: TGTGCCAGCACCCTCCGGCTAGCGGGAAACAATGAGCAGTTCTTC. This chain connects TRBV7-2 to TRBJ2-1; 9 bases map to TRBD2. V shed 7 bases, J shed 5 bases, and the junction held 9 bases outside the gene matches. Germline V gene sequence: CDR1 SGHTA, CDR2 FQGNSA. The CDR3 contains 15 residues.

The rearrangement uses TRBV5-1 and TRBJ1-2, with 8 bases identical to TRBD1. Germline V lookup: CDR1 SGHRS, CDR2 YFSETQ. CDR3 length: 15 residues. The V and J ends lost 0 bases and 4 bases, in that order; junction bases with no gene match: 5. The CDR3 coding sequence is TGCGCCAGCAGCTTGGAAGCGACAGGGGTCTATGGCTACACCTTC. Its translation: CASSLEATGVYGYTF.

The V gene is TRBV9, the J gene TRBJ2-3; 14 bases map to TRBD2. Germline V gene lookup returns CDR1 SGDLS and CDR2 YYNGEE. The CDR3 consists of 17 residues. V lost 4 bases and J lost 4; bases outside the gene matches: 8. The CDR3 DNA reads TGTGCCAGCAGCTTGACTAGCGGGAGGGCCCGAGCAGATACGCAGTATTTT. This codes for CASSLTSGRARADTQYF.

The count of this clone is one. The chain has TRBV5-6 and TRBJ1-4, with 7 bases aligning to TRBD1. In germline, CDR1 is SGHDT, CDR2 YYEEEE. V shed 4 bases and J 5 bases; nucleotides not matched to a gene: 11. CDR3 length equals 16 residues. The CDR3 loop reads CASSPGTAFANEKLFF. The CDR3 DNA sequence: TGTGCCAGCAGCCCGGGGACAGCTTTCGCGAATGAAAAACTGTTTTTT.

The chain combines TRBV7-3 with TRBJ2-3; 10 bases fit TRBD2. The CDR3 loop spans 15 amino acids. V lost 2 bases, J lost 4 bases, and 3 bases stayed unmatched. The germline V gene encodes CDR1 SGHTA and CDR2 FQGTGA. CDR3 protein: CASSLQAGGPDTQYF. The CDR3 DNA sequence: TGTGCCAGCAGCTTACAAGCGGGAGGGCCAGATACGCAGTATTTT.

The CDR3 DNA is TGTGCCAGCAGCTTGGTAGTAGCGGGAGGAGGAGATACGCAGTATTTT. The encoded protein is CASSLVVAGGGDTQYF. The J gene is TRBJ2-3, the V gene TRBV5-5, with 10 bases identical to TRBD2. The V and J ends lost 0 bases and 5 bases, in that order; junction bases with no gene match: 6. CDR3 length: 16 residues. The V gene's germline CDR1 is SGHKS and CDR2 YYEKEE (reference sequence).

This clone was seen a few times. The chain is built from TRBV11-1 and TRBJ2-4, with TRBD2 matching 7 bases. This CDR3 region has 15 residues. V was clipped by 5 bases and J by 0 bases; unmatched bases: 4. Germline V gives CDR1 SGHAT, CDR2 FQDESV (reference sequence). CDR3 DNA: TGTGCCAGCAGCAATAGCGGGTTAGCCAAAAACATTCAGTACTTC. It specifies CASSNSGLAKNIQYF.

The chain couples TRBV28 to TRBJ1-5; 12 bases agree with TRBD1. CDR3 size: 15 residues. Germline V gene sequence: CDR1 MDHEN, CDR2 SYDVKM. Trimming cost V 6 bases and J 5 bases; bases outside gene matches: 5. CDR3 in DNA: TGTGCCAGCAGCCGGGACAGGGGGCGTGATCAGCCCCAGCATTTT. This gives the protein CASSRDRGRDQPQHF. Combining the CDR3 with reference TRBV28 and TRBJ1-5 gives the whole variable domain DVKVTQSSRYLVKRTGEKVFLECVQDMDHENMFWYRQDPGLGLRLIYFSYDVKMKEKGDIPEGYSVSREKKERFSLILESASTNQTSMYLCASSRDRGRDQPQHFGDGTRLSIL.

This chain joins TRBV11-1 and TRBJ2-4; 9 positions match TRBD1. Unmatched junction bases numbered 10, after V lost 5 bases and J lost 8 bases. The CDR3 runs 15 residues. The germline V gene encodes CDR1 SGHAT and CDR2 FQDESV (reference sequence). The CDR3 spells CASSVQGAVGDIQYF. CDR3 in DNA: TGTGCCAGCAGCGTACAGGGGGCGGTGGGTGACATTCAGTACTTC.

The V gene is TRBV7-2, the J gene TRBJ2-7; D remains unclear. This CDR3 has 16 residues. V gave up 5 bases and J gave up 0 bases, with 17 bases separating them. Germline V gene lookup returns CDR1 SGHTA and CDR2 FQGNSA. CDR3 DNA sequence: TGTGCCAGCAGCCCCTCCTGGCGGAAGAGCTCCTACGAGCAGTACTTC. The encoded protein is CASSPSWRKSSYEQYF.

The chain combines TRBV30 with TRBJ2-2, with 7 nucleotides matching TRBD2. Germline CDR1 reads GTSNPN; CDR2 reads SVGIG (reference sequence). V lost 4 bases and J lost 3; bases outside the gene matches: 11. The CDR3 consists of 16 residues. Here the CDR3 DNA reads TGTGCCTGGAATGGGGCGGGAGCAGGTTACACCGGGGAGCTGTTTTTT. Translation gives CAWNGAGAGYTGELFF.

The gene calls are TRBV28 and TRBJ2-7, with 10 bases aligning to TRBD2. J gave up 0 bases and V 3 bases, and 2 bases lay outside the gene matches. This CDR3 has 15 residues. Germline V gene data show CDR1 as MDHEN and CDR2 as SYDVKM. As DNA, the CDR3 is TGTGCCAGCAGTTTCACTAGCGGGACCTCCTACGAGCAGTACTTC. This codes for CASSFTSGTSYEQYF.

The rearrangement uses TRBV28 and TRBJ2-7, with D possibly TRBD2 on 7 matching bases. From germline, CDR1 is MDHEN and CDR2 SYDVKM. The CDR3 runs 16 residues. V was cut by 8 bases and J by 6 bases, with 26 bases left in between. The CDR3 is CASALRRAGASREQYF. CDR3 bases: TGTGCCAGCGCTCTCCGAAGGGCGGGGGCATCTCGCGAGCAGTACTTC.

The chain carries TRBV7-2 and TRBJ2-3, with 8 nucleotides matching TRBD2. The CDR3 has 13 residues. Looked up from germline, CDR1 is SGHTA and CDR2 is FQGNSA. J gave up 5 bases and V 3 bases, and 1 base lay outside the gene matches. The CDR3 region has the DNA TGTGCCAGCAGCTTTGCGGGAGGAGATACGCAGTATTTT. Protein: CASSFAGGDTQYF.

V and J are TRBV2 and TRBJ2-1; 11 positions agree with TRBD2. The CDR3 spans 16 residues. Germline lookup yields CDR1 SNHLY and CDR2 FYNNEI. Trimming removed 5 bases from V and 0 bases from J; junction bases left unmatched: 3. The CDR3 region has the DNA TGTGCCAGCAGTCGACTAGCGGGGTTCTCCTACAATGAGCAGTTCTTC. Amino acid sequence: CASSRLAGFSYNEQFF.

The V and J genes are TRBV7-3 and TRBJ2-1, with TRBD2 matching over 14 bases. V trimming: 5 bases; J trimming: 8 bases; junction bases outside the gene matches: 14. CDR1 and CDR2 from the germline V gene are SGHTA and FQGTGA. The CDR3 contains 18 residues. The CDR3, as DNA: TGTGCCAGCAGCGACCCTACGAGGAGGACTAGCGGGAGGTATGAGCAGTTCTTC. Translated: CASSDPTRRTSGRYEQFF.

This clone was recorded only once. The chain links TRBV19 to TRBJ2-3; the D gene is possibly TRBD1 (6 bases). CDR3 size: 14 residues. CDR1 and CDR2 from the germline V gene are LNHDA and SQIVND (reference sequence). V lost 1 base and J lost 8, with 13 bases in between. The CDR3 region is CASSIGGLRGTQYF. The CDR3 DNA sequence: TGTGCCAGTAGTATAGGGGGGCTTAGGGGTACGCAGTATTTT.

The gene calls are TRBV10-2 and TRBJ1-6; 8 bases fit TRBD1. The germline V gene encodes CDR1 WSHSY and CDR2 SAAADI. V trimming: 3 bases; J trimming: 6 bases; junction bases outside the gene matches: 7. The CDR3 loop spans 16 amino acids. Here the CDR3 reads CASSDGSDRANSPLHF. The CDR3 nucleotides are TGCGCCAGCAGTGACGGGTCGGACAGGGCTAATTCACCCCTCCACTTT.

This clone was seen a single time. The chain carries TRBV14 and TRBJ1-2; D remains unclear. This CDR3 has 13 residues. V gave up 5 bases and J gave up 8 bases, with 15 bases separating them. The germline V gene has CDR1 SGHDN and CDR2 FVKESK. CDR3 DNA sequence: TGTGCCAGCAGCTTCCGGCTCCCAGGAGGCTACACCTTC. As protein: CASSFRLPGGYTF.

CDR3 residues: CASSIRSGLYNEQFF. CDR3 nucleotide sequence: TGTGCCAGTAGTATTCGTAGCGGGCTATACAATGAGCAGTTCTTC. V usage is TRBV19 and J usage is TRBJ2-1; 7 nucleotides agree with TRBD2. There are 15 residues in the CDR3. Germline V CDR1 and CDR2: LNHDA, SQIVND (reference sequence). V was pared by 3 bases and J by 4 bases, with 6 bases of the junction left unmatched.

The rearrangement uses TRBV3-1 (or the pseudogene TRBV3-2) and TRBJ2-7, with TRBD2 matching over 9 bases. The germline gives CDR1 LGHDT, CDR2 YNNKEL (reference sequence). This CDR3 region has 15 residues. The trim removed 4 bases at V and 3 bases at J, leaving 7 bases unmatched. The CDR3 is CASSPGLANGYEQYF. The CDR3 bases are TGTGCCAGCAGCCCGGGACTAGCTAACGGCTACGAGCAGTACTTC.

This clone was seen a handful of times. This chain links TRBV4-1 with TRBJ1-3, with D unclear. There are 15 residues in the CDR3. The V gene lost 4 bases and the J gene lost 3 bases, with 13 bases spanning the gap. Germline CDR1 MGHRA, CDR2 YSYEKL. The CDR3, as DNA: TGCGCCAGCAGCCCACCGACGGGAGGTGGAAACACCATATATTTT. Its protein is CASSPPTGGGNTIYF.

Points on this clone: This specimen includes other DNA sequences encoding the same CDR3. The chain carries TRBV5-1 and TRBJ2-3; D remains unclear. CDR3 size: 13 residues. Trimming took off 2 bases at V and 0 bases at J, with 4 bases between the two ends. Per the germline V gene, CDR1 is SGHRS and CDR2 is YFSETQ. The CDR3 DNA reads TGCGCCAGCAGCTTCCCTAGCACAGATACGCAGTATTTT. It codes for CASSFPSTDTQYF.

The V call is TRBV11-3, the J call TRBJ1-4; TRBD1 aligns across 9 bases. Germline lookup yields CDR1 SGHNT and CDR2 YENEEA. The V gene end was trimmed by 5 bases and the J gene end by 6 bases; junction bases not matched to a gene: 7. The CDR3 is 15 residues long. The CDR3: CASSLTGGADEKLFF. The CDR3 bases are TGTGCCAGCAGCCTCACAGGGGGCGCGGATGAAAAACTGTTTTTT.